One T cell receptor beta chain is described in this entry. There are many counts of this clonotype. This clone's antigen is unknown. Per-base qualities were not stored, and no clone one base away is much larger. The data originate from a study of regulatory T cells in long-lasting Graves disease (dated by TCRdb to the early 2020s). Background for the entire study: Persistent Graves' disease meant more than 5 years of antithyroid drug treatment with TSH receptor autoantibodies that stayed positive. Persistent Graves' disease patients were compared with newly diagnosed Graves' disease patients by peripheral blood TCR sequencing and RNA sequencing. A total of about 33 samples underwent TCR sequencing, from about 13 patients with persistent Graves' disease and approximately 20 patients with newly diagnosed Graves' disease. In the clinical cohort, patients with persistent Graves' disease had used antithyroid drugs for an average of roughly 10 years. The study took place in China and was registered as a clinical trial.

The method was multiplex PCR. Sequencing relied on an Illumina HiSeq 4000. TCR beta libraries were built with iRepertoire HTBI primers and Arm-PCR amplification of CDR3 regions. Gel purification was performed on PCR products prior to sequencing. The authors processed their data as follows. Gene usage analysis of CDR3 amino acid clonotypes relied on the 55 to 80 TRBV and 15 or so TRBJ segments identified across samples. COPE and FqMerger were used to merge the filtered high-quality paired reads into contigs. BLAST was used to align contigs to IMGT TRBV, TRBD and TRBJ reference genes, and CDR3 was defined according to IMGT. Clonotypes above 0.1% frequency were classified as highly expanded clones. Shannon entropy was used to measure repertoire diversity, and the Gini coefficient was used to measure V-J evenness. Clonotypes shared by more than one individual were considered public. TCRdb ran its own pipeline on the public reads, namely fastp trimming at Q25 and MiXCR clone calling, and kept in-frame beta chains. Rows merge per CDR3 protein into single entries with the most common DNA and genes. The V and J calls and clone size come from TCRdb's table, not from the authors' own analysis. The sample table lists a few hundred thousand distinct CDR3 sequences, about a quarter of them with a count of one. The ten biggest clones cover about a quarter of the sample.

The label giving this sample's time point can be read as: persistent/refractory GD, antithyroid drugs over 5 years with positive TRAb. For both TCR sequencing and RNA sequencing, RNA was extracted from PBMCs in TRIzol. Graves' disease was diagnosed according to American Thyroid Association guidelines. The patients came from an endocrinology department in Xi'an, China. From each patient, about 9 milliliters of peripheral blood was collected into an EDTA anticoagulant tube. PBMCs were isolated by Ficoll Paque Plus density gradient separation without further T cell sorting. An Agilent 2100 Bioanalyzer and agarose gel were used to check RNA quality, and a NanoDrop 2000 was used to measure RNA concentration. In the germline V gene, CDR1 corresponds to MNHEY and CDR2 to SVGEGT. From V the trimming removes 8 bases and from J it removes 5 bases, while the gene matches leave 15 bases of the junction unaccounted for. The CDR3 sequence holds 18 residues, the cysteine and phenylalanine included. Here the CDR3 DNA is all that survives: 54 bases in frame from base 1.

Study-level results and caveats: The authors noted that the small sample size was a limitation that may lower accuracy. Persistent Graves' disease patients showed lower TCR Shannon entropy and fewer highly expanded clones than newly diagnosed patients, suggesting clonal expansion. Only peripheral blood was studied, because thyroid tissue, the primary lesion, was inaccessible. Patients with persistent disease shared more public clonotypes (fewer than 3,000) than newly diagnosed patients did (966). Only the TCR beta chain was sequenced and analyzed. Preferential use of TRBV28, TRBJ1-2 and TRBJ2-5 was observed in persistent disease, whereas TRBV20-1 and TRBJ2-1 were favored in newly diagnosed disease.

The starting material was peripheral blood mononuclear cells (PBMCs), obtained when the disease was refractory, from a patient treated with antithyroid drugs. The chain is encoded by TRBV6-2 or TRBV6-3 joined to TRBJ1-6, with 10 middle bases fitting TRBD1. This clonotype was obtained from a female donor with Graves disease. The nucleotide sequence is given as TGTGCCAGCCGGCCTCGGACAGGGGGTGATTGGAATAATTCACCCCTCCACTTT. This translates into CASRPRTGGDWNNSPLHF.